This entry lists 2 T cell receptor beta chains sequenced from one sample in a study of T-cell reconstitution after alpha-beta-depleted transplantation in children. TCRbeta library preparation incorporated unique molecular identifiers. TCRdb recomputed calls from the PCR reads with MiXCR, one row per CDR3 protein. This table has approximately 390,000 distinct CDR3 sequences, roughly a tenth appearing once. This material consisted of PBMCs from the stem cell graft donor, taken from the stem cell graft. Receptors were obtained from a human donor who donated a stem cell graft to a child with acute myeloid leukemia.

Only a few counts were recorded for this clonotype. The chain is built from TRBV5-1 and TRBJ1-6, with D possibly TRBD1 on 5 matching bases. The CDR3 is 19 residues long. V was trimmed by 0 bases and J by 4 bases, leaving 20 bases between them. Germline CDR1 reads SGHRS; CDR2 reads YFSETQ. The CDR3 loop reads CASSLAPGASWGYNSPLHF. CDR3 in DNA: TGCGCCAGCAGCTTGGCTCCCGGCGCCAGTTGGGGGTATAATTCACCCCTCCACTTT.

J is TRBJ2-3 and V is TRBV27, with 8 bases matching TRBD2. V was pared by 3 bases and J by 2 bases, with 22 bases of the junction left unmatched. Looked up from germline, CDR1 is MNHEY and CDR2 is SMNVEV (reference sequence). The CDR3 runs 21 residues. The CDR3 loop is CASSFSPVDLRAGDTTDTQYF. For the CDR3, the DNA is TGTGCCAGCAGTTTTTCTCCTGTGGATCTTCGAGCGGGGGATACCACAGATACGCAGTATTTT.